What follows describes a single TCR beta chain. Its matching antigen is unknown. CDR1 is SGHAT and CDR2 is FQNNGV in the germline V gene. V lost 2 bases to trimming and J lost 5 bases, with 9 bases between them. CDR3 size: 13 residues. Assay used: immunoSEQ multiplex PCR; TCRdb lists only in-frame clones, some missing. This sample has over 7,000 clones, with roughly 85% found just once. These data come from a study of chemoradiotherapy in HPV16-positive cancers. Study in general: Candidate HPV-specific T-cell clones and common TCR motifs came from functional assays in two HPV16-positive patients.

Repertoires were sampled repeatedly during chemoradiotherapy. Whole-study results and caveats: Candidate HPV-specific clones and E7-related TCR motifs grew in tumor during treatment.

Source: blood, taken from a patient who underwent chemoradiotherapy. The rearrangement joins TRBV11-2 to TRBJ1-2; D is possibly TRBD1 (6 bases). This clonotype was obtained from a human donor with HPV-associated anogenital cancer. As DNA, the CDR3 is TGTGCCAGCAGCTTAAAACAGGGATATGGCTACACCTTC. Translating it yields CASSLKQGYGYTF.